The clone carrying this TCR beta chain was observed a handful of times. The antigen is undetermined. In the same sample, other DNA sequences code for this CDR3. This sample stems from a study of lymphopenia after photon versus proton radiotherapy. Points from the study as a whole: Post-nadir TCR diversity decline inversely tracked overall survival among those who died.

Sequencing was performed with immunoSEQ multiplex PCR; in TCRdb, only in-frame clones are kept and a portion is missing. The data hold about 49,000 clones, with 83% observed a single time. The J segment lost 4 bases and the V segment lost 0 bases, leaving 5 bases of the junction unmatched. CDR3 length: 16 amino acids. CDR1 and CDR2 (germline): MNHEY, SVGAGI. The TCR was taken from a man aged 45-60 years with gastric cancer. The genes are TRBV6-5 and TRBJ1-2; 10 nucleotides match TRBD1. The specimen comprised peripheral blood, sampled from a patient treated with photon-based radiotherapy. CDR3 protein: CASSYSRTGGGYGYTF. CDR3 bases: TGTGCCAGCAGTTACTCGAGGACAGGGGGTGGCTATGGCTACACCTTC.